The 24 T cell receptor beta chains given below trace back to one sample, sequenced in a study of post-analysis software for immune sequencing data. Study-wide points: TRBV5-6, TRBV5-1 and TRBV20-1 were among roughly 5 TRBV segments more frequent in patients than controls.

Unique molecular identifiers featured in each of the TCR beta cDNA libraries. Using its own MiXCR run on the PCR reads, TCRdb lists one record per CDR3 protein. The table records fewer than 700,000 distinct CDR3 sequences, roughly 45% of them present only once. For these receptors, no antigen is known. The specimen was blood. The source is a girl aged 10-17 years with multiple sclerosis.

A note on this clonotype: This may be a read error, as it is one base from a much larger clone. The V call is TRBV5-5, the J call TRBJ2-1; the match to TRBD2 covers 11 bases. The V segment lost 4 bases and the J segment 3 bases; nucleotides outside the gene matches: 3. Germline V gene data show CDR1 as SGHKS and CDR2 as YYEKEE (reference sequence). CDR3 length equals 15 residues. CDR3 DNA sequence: TGTGCCAGCAGCCCGACTAGCGGGATCTACAATGAGCAGTTCTTC. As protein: CASSPTSGIYNEQFF.

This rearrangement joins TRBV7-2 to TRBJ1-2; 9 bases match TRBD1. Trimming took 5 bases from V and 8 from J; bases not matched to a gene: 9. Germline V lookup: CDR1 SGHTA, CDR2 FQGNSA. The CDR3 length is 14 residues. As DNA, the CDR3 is TGTGCCAGCAGCAGCCCGGGACAGGGCAGGGGCTACACCTTC. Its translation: CASSSPGQGRGYTF.

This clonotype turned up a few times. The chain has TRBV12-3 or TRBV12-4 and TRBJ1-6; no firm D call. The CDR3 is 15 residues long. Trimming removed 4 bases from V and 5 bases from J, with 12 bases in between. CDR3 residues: CASSSSGFNNSPLHF. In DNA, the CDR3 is TGTGCCAGCAGTTCGAGTGGATTTAATAATTCACCCCTCCACTTT.

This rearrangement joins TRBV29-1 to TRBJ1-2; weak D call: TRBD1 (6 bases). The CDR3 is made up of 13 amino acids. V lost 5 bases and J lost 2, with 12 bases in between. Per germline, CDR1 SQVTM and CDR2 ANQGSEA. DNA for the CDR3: TGCAGCGTTTCCAGGGGAATGAACTATGGCTACACCTTC. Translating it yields CSVSRGMNYGYTF.

CDR3: CASSEEANLLNYGYTF. Written as DNA, the CDR3 is TGTGCCAGCAGTGAGGAGGCAAACTTACTCAACTATGGCTACACCTTC. The J gene is TRBJ1-2, the V gene TRBV6-1; D not certain. This CDR3 is 16 amino acids long. From germline, CDR1 is MNHNS and CDR2 SASEGT. V dropped 3 bases and J dropped 2 bases, with 16 bases sitting between them.

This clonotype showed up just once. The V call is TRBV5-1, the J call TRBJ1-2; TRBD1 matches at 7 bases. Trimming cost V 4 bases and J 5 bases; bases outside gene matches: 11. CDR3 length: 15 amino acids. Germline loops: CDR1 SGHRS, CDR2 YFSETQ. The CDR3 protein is CASSPEGTGAYGYTF. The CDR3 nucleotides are TGCGCCAGCAGCCCGGAAGGAACAGGGGCTTATGGCTACACCTTC.

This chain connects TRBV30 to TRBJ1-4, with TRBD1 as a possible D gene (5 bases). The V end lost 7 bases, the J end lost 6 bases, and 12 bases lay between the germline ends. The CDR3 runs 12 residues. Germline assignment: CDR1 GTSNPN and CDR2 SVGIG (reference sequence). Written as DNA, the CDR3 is TGTGCCTCGGGCCTGGGGGATGAAAAACTGTTTTTT. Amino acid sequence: CASGLGDEKLFF.

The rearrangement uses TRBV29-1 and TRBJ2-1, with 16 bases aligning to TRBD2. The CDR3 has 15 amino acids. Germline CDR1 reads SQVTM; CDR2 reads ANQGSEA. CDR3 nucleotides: TGCAGTGTGGGGACTAGCGGGAGGGGTTGGAATGAGCAGTTCTTC. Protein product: CSVGTSGRGWNEQFF.

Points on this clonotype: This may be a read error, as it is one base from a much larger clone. This CDR3 reads CVSSLEVNTEAFF. CDR3 bases: TGCGTCAGCAGCTTGGAGGTGAACACTGAAGCTTTCTTT. The rearrangement uses TRBV5-1 and TRBJ1-1; unclear D gene. The CDR3 spans 13 residues. In germline, CDR1 is SGHRS, CDR2 YFSETQ.

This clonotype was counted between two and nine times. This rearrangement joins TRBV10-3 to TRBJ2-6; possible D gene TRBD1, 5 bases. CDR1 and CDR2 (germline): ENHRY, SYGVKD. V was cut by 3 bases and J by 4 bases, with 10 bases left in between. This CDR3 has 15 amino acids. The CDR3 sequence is CAISEGAEGANVLTF. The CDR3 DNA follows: TGTGCCATCAGTGAAGGGGCGGAAGGGGCCAACGTCCTGACTTTC.

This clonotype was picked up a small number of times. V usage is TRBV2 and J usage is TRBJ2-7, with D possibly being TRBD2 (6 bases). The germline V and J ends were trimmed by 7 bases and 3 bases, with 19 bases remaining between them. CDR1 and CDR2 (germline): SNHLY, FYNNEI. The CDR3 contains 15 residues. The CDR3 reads CASTASGGYSYEQYF. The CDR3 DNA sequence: TGTGCCAGCACCGCCTCCGGGGGATACAGCTACGAGCAGTACTTC.

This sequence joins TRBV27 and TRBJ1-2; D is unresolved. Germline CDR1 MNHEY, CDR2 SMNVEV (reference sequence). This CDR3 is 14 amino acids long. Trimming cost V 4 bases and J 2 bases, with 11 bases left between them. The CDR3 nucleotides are TGTGCCAGCAGTTCAGACCGAGAAAACTATGGCTACACCTTC. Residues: CASSSDRENYGYTF.

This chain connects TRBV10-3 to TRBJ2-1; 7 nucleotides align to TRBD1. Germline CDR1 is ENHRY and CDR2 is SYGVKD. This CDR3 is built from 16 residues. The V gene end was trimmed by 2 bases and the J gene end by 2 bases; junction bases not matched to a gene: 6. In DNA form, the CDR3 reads TGTGCCATCAGTGAGGGAGACAGGGTAACCTACAATGAGCAGTTCTTC. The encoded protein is CAISEGDRVTYNEQFF.

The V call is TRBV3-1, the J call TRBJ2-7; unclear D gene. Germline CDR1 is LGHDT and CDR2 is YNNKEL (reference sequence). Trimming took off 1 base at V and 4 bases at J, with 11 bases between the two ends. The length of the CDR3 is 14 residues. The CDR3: CASSQGIGEYEQYF. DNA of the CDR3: TGTGCCAGCAGCCAAGGCATAGGAGAATACGAGCAGTACTTC.

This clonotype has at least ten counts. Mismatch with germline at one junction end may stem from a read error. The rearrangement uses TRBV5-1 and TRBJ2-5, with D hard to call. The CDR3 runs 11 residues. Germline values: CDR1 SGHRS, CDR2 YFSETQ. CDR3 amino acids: CASSYSETQYF. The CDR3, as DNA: TGTGCCAGCAGTTACTCGGAGACCCAGTACTTC.

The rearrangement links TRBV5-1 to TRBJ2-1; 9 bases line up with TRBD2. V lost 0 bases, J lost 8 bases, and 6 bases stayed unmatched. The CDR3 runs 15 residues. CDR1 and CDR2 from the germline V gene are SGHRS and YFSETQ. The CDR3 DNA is TGCGCCAGCAGCTTGGAGGTAGCGGGAGTCGATGAGCAGTTCTTC. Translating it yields CASSLEVAGVDEQFF.

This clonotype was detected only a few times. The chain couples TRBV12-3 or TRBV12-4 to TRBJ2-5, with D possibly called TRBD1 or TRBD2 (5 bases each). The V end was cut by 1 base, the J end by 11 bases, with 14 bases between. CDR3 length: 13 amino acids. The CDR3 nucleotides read TGTGCCAGCAGTTTAGTTGGGGGTAAGGAGCAGTACTTC. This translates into CASSLVGGKEQYF.

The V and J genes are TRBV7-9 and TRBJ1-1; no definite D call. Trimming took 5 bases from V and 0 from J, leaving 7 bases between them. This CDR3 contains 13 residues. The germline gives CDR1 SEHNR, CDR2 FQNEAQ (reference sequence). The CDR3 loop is CASSQQMNTEAFF. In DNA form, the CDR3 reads TGTGCCAGCAGCCAGCAAATGAACACTGAAGCTTTCTTT.

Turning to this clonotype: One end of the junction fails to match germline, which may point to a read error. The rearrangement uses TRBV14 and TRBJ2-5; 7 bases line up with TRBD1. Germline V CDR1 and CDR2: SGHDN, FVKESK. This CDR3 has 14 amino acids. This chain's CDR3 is CASSQDRAGETQYF. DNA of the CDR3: TGTGCCAGCAGTCAAGACAGGGCAGGGGAGACCCAGTACTTC.

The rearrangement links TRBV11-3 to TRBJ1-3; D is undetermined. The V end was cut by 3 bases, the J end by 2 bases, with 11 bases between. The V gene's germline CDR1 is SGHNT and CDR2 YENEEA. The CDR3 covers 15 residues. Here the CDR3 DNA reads TGTGCCAGCAGCTTCAACGGGTTAACTGGAAACACCATATATTTT. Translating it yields CASSFNGLTGNTIYF.

The DNA for the CDR3 is TGTGCCAGCAGGGGTCCCGGGACAGGGGAGAATCAGCCCCAGCATTTT. Encoded protein: CASRGPGTGENQPQHF. This chain uses TRBV6-6 with TRBJ1-5; 10 bases are shared with TRBD1. CDR1 is MNHNY, CDR2 SVGAGI, per germline (reference sequence). This CDR3 spans 16 amino acids. The J segment lost 4 bases and the V segment lost 6 bases, leaving 9 bases of the junction unmatched.

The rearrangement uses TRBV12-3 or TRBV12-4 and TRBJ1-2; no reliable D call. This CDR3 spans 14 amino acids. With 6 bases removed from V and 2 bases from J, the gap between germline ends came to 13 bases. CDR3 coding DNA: TGTGCCAGCAGCTCGGACGGATACAACTATGGCTACACCTTC. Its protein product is CASSSDGYNYGYTF.

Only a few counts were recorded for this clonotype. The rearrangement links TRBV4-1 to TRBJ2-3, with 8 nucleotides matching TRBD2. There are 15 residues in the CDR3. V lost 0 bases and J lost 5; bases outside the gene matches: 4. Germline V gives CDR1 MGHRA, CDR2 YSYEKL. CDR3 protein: CASSQEGTRRDTQYF. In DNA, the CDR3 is TGCGCCAGCAGCCAAGAAGGGACTAGGAGAGATACGCAGTATTTT.

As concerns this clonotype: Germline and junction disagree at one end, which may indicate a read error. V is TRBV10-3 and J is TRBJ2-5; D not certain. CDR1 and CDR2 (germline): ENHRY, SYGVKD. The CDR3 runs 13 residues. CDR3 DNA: TGTGCCATCAGCGAGTCGGCAGAAGAGACCCAGTACTTC. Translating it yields CAISESAEETQYF.